The 20 T cell receptor beta chains below come from one sample, sequenced in a study of blood T cell repertoires in COVID-19. Assay used: immunoSEQ multiplex PCR; TCRdb lists only in-frame clones, some missing. Of 200,000 to 250,000 clones listed, under 85% are singletons. Sequencing was performed on peripheral blood. These receptors all come from a man aged 25 to 40 who had recovered from COVID-19.

This chain connects TRBV5-5 to TRBJ2-7; tentatively, D is TRBD2 (5 bases). Deletions cut 2 bases from V and 0 bases from J, with 15 bases between. This CDR3 has 16 amino acids. Germline lookup yields CDR1 SGHKS and CDR2 YYEKEE (reference sequence). CDR3 sequence reads: CASSLSGGSSSYEQYF. The CDR3 DNA is TGTGCCAGCAGCTTAAGCGGTGGATCGAGCTCCTACGAGCAGTACTTC.

This clone was counted only a few times. The chain combines TRBV10-3 with TRBJ1-1; perhaps TRBD1 as D (5 bases). Germline V gives CDR1 ENHRY, CDR2 SYGVKD. The CDR3 is 14 amino acids. V lost 10 bases to trimming and J lost 1 base, with 16 bases between them. The CDR3 region has the DNA TGTGCCACTACACCCGGGACTGCGAACACTGAAGCTTTCTTT. It specifies CATTPGTANTEAFF.

The CDR3 here is CASSLYLENIQYF. CDR3 bases: TGTGCCAGCAGCTTGTATCTGGAGAACATTCAGTACTTC. J is TRBJ2-4 and V is TRBV5-6; D is unresolved. Per the germline V gene, CDR1 is SGHDT and CDR2 is YYEEEE. Trimming stripped 1 base from V and 7 bases from J, with 9 bases between. CDR3 length: 13 residues.

J is TRBJ1-1 and V is TRBV5-6; a possible D gene is TRBD1 (5 bases). Germline V gives CDR1 SGHDT, CDR2 YYEEEE. The CDR3 runs to 15 residues. V shed 1 base and J shed 4 bases, with 14 bases lying between them. The CDR3: CASSLRQSIPTEAFF. The DNA for the CDR3 is TGTGCCAGCAGCTTGAGACAGAGCATACCCACTGAAGCTTTCTTT.

This clone was seen more than once but under ten times. The chain is built from TRBV9 and TRBJ2-3; D gene unclear. From germline, CDR1 is SGDLS and CDR2 YYNGEE. The V end was cut by 4 bases, the J end by 2 bases, with 8 bases between. CDR3 length equals 13 residues. The CDR3 DNA reads as TGTGCCAGCAGCCCAAGCACCACAGATACGCAGTATTTT. Its translation is CASSPSTTDTQYF. The full variable domain, rest sourced from reference TRBV9 and TRBJ2-3, is DSGVTQTPKHLITATGQRVTLRCSPRSGDLSVYWYQQSLDQGLQFLIQYYNGEERAKGNILERFSAQQFPDLHSELNLSSLELGDSALYFCASSPSTTDTQYFGPGTRLTVL.

This clone was picked up a small number of times. V and J are TRBV11-2 and TRBJ1-2; possibly TRBD1 for D (6 bases). V was shortened by 5 bases and J by 8 bases, with 15 bases between the two germline ends. This CDR3 has 13 amino acids. Germline CDR1 reads SGHAT; CDR2 reads FQNNGV. This chain's CDR3 is CASSQGLSYGYTF. The DNA for the CDR3 is TGTGCCAGCAGCCAGGGGCTATCTTACGGCTACACCTTC.

The chain has TRBV3-1 (or the pseudogene TRBV3-2) and TRBJ1-4; D gene ambiguous. CDR1 LGHDT and CDR2 YNNKEL come from the germline V gene (reference sequence). This CDR3 has 14 amino acids. V dropped 5 bases and J dropped 2 bases, with 9 bases sitting between them. The DNA of the CDR3 is TGTGCCAGCAGCGGCCCTGATACTAATGAAAAACTGTTTTTT. Its protein is CASSGPDTNEKLFF.

This clone turned up a few times. The chain links TRBV5-4 to TRBJ1-5; D not certain. Trimming removed 1 base from V and 5 bases from J, with 4 bases in between. The germline V gene encodes CDR1 SGHNT and CDR2 YYREEE (reference sequence). This CDR3 has 12 residues. The CDR3 DNA sequence: TGTGCCAGCAGCTTGCCCGATCAGCCCCAGCATTTT. Protein: CASSLPDQPQHF.

Comments on this clone: One end of the junction does not line up with germline, which may come from a read error. The V gene is TRBV9, the J gene TRBJ1-2; 7 nucleotides match TRBD1. Germline CDR1 reads SGDLS; CDR2 reads YYNGEE. This CDR3 is built from 16 residues. CDR3 nucleotide sequence: TGTGCCAGCAGCGTAGATGGGACAGCAACTAATTATGGCTACACCTTC. Residues: CASSVDGTATNYGYTF.

CDR3: CASSFTGVGGYTF. In DNA, the CDR3 is TGTGCCAGCAGTTTTACCGGGGTTGGAGGCTACACCTTC. V gene TRBV12-3 or TRBV12-4 combines with J gene TRBJ1-2; D gene unclear. Trimming removed 3 bases from V and 8 bases from J, with 13 bases in between. The CDR3 has 13 amino acids.

The chain joins TRBV27 to TRBJ1-1; 8 bases line up with TRBD1. CDR1 and CDR2 from the germline V gene are MNHEY and SMNVEV (reference sequence). Germline trimming cut 6 bases from V and 6 bases from J; bases unmatched to any gene: 9. The CDR3 loop spans 14 amino acids. The DNA for the CDR3 is TGTGCCAGCAGGATAAACGACAGGGGAGCTGAAGCTTTCTTT. It specifies CASRINDRGAEAFF.

The rearrangement joins TRBV5-1 to TRBJ1-6, with 9 nucleotides matching TRBD1. Germline-derived CDR1 and CDR2 are SGHRS and YFSETQ. Unmatched junction bases numbered 0, after V lost 4 bases and J lost 7 bases. This CDR3 contains 13 residues. CDR3 sequence (DNA): TGCGCCAGCAGCGGGACAGGGAATTCACCCCTCCACTTT. The encoded protein is CASSGTGNSPLHF. Using reference TRBV5-1 and TRBJ1-6 for the parts outside the CDR3, the full variable domain is KAGVTQTPRYLIKTRGQQVTLSCSPISGHRSVSWYQQTPGQGLQFLFEYFSETQRNKGNFPGRFSGRQFSNSRSEMNVSTLELGDSALYLCASSGTGNSPLHFGNGTRLTVT.

The chain joins TRBV5-4 to TRBJ2-5, with 8 bases lining up with TRBD2. The length of the CDR3 is 16 residues. Germline CDR1 is SGHNT and CDR2 is YYREEE (reference sequence). J gave up 4 bases and V 0 bases, and 8 bases lay outside the gene matches. The CDR3 DNA is TGTGCCAGCAGCTTGGCCGGCGGGGGGACGGCAGAGACCCAGTACTTC. Its translation is CASSLAGGGTAETQYF.

The V call is TRBV29-1, the J call TRBJ2-3; no clear D gene. V lost 3 bases and J 2 bases, leaving 15 bases between the germline ends. The CDR3 consists of 15 residues. The germline V gene encodes CDR1 SQVTM and CDR2 ANQGSEA. This CDR3 reads CSVDAATPPTDTQYF. As DNA, the CDR3 is TGCAGCGTTGATGCGGCGACTCCCCCCACAGATACGCAGTATTTT.

This clone was observed a single time. The chain has TRBV2 and TRBJ2-7; D call uncertain. The germline gives CDR1 SNHLY, CDR2 FYNNEI. This CDR3 spans 15 amino acids. The V end was cut by 1 base, the J end by 1 base, with 11 bases between. The CDR3 reads CASSEGAANSYEQYF. The CDR3 coding sequence is TGTGCCAGCAGTGAAGGGGCAGCAAATTCCTACGAGCAGTACTTC.

The chain carries TRBV7-3 and TRBJ2-2; D is perhaps TRBD2 (6 bases). The V gene lost 2 bases and the J gene lost 7 bases, with 17 bases spanning the gap. This CDR3 contains 16 residues. CDR1 and CDR2 (germline): SGHTA, FQGTGA. The CDR3 sequence: CASSLVPGLDIGELFF. CDR3 bases: TGTGCCAGCAGCTTAGTGCCGGGACTCGACATCGGGGAGCTGTTTTTT.

The count of this clone is one. This rearrangement joins TRBV10-3 to TRBJ1-4, with D possibly being TRBD1 (5 bases). Germline V CDR1 and CDR2: ENHRY, SYGVKD. V was cut by 9 bases and J by 3 bases, with 14 bases left in between. The CDR3 spans 14 residues. CDR3 in amino acids: CAINQQGPNEKLFF. The CDR3 DNA follows: TGTGCCATTAACCAGCAGGGTCCTAATGAAAAACTGTTTTTT.

V is TRBV7-3 and J is TRBJ2-1; 11 bases agree with TRBD2. The CDR3 extends over 14 amino acids. The germline gives CDR1 SGHTA, CDR2 FQGTGA. V gave up 6 bases and J gave up 7 bases; unmatched junction bases: 5. The CDR3 sequence is CASSSGGAGNEQFF. The CDR3 nucleotides read TGTGCCAGCAGTAGCGGGGGGGCCGGTAATGAGCAGTTCTTC.

The CDR3 region is CASSPRLEADTQYF. In DNA, the CDR3 is TGTGCCAGCTCACCGCGGCTAGAGGCAGATACGCAGTATTTT. This sequence joins TRBV18 and TRBJ2-3; D is ambiguous. Germline CDR1 and CDR2: KGHSH and LQKENI. Trimming cost V 3 bases and J 4 bases, with 11 bases left between them. The CDR3 is made up of 14 amino acids.

This clone has ten or more counts. CDR3 in DNA: TGTGCCAGCAGTTACTCGCAGGGAACTGAAGCTTTCTTT. It specifies CASSYSQGTEAFF. The V gene is TRBV6-5, the J gene TRBJ1-1, with D possibly matching TRBD1 (5 bases). The CDR3 runs to 13 residues. Germline-derived CDR1 and CDR2 are MNHEY and SVGAGI. The germline V and J ends were trimmed by 0 bases and 5 bases, with 7 bases remaining between them.